This entry lists 14 T cell receptor beta chains sequenced from one sample in a study of PD-1 blockade in classical Hodgkin lymphoma. Every patient had relapsed following autologous stem cell transplantation, and cohorts differed in brentuximab vedotin exposure. Sequencing was performed with immunoSEQ multiplex PCR; in TCRdb, only in-frame clones are kept and a portion is missing. In the table there are thousands of clones, about 86% of which are singletons. This specimen was peripheral blood mononuclear cells (PBMCs), taken before the second cycle of nivolumab. The receptors stem from a human donor with classical Hodgkin lymphoma.

The table lists this clone with a count of one. The CDR3 protein is CASSEYFRRGRDV. DNA of the CDR3: TGTGCCAGCAGTGAATATTTCCGCAGGGGGAGAGACGTC. V and J are TRBV6-1 and TRBJ2-7; 7 bases are shared with TRBD1. The CDR3 loop spans 13 amino acids. Germline V lookup: CDR1 MNHNS, CDR2 SASEGT.

The chain employs TRBV5-6 and TRBJ1-4; TRBD1 aligns across 9 bases. After removal of 0 bases from V and 8 bases from J, the junction contained 8 bases not matched to a gene. From germline, CDR1 is SGHDT and CDR2 YYEEEE. The CDR3 has 16 amino acids. CDR3 sequence: CASSLVRDRESEKLFF. In DNA form, the CDR3 reads TGTGCCAGCAGCTTGGTGAGGGACAGGGAGTCGGAAAAACTGTTTTTT.

This rearrangement joins TRBV6-5 to TRBJ2-7; D ambiguous. The germline CDR1 and CDR2 sequences are MNHEY and SVGAGI. The CDR3 consists of 16 residues. Trimming took off 2 bases at V and 2 bases at J, with 16 bases between the two ends. The CDR3, as DNA: TGTGCCAGCAGTTACAAAATCCTTAATCCGACCTACGAGCAGTACGTC. This sequence encodes CASSYKILNPTYEQYV.

V is TRBV11-3 and J is TRBJ2-2; D might be TRBD1 or TRBD2, each matching 5 bases. Trimming left V 5 bases short and J 4 bases short, with 14 bases between. Germline V gives CDR1 SGHNT, CDR2 YENEEA. CDR3 size: 15 residues. The chain's CDR3 is CASSPGRFSTGELFF. Here the CDR3 DNA reads TGTGCCAGCAGCCCGGGACGGTTCTCCACCGGGGAGCTGTTTTTT.

The gene calls are TRBV19 and TRBJ1-2, with TRBD1 as a possible D gene (6 bases). The CDR3 loop spans 13 amino acids. Between the trimmed V and J ends, which lost 3 bases and 9 bases, there was a span of 14 bases. In germline, CDR1 is LNHDA, CDR2 SQIVND (reference sequence). The CDR3 sequence is CASSIERGSSYTF. In DNA, the CDR3 is TGTGCCAGTAGTATTGAGAGGGGGTCGAGCTACACCTTC.

The chain is built from TRBV9 and TRBJ2-1, with 14 bases matching TRBD2. The CDR3 loop spans 19 amino acids. V lost 0 bases to trimming and J lost 7 bases; unmatched junction nucleotides: 12. Per the germline V gene, CDR1 is SGDLS and CDR2 is YYNGEE. In DNA form, the CDR3 reads TGTGCCAGCAGCGTAGCCCTCCGACTAGCGGGGGGGCCTCAAAATGAGCAGTTCTTC. Residues: CASSVALRLAGGPQNEQFF.

The gene calls are TRBV7-9 and TRBJ1-4; no firm D call. The CDR3 loop spans 14 amino acids. The germline V gene has CDR1 SEHNR and CDR2 FQNEAQ (reference sequence). V was cut by 5 bases and J by 5 bases, with 12 bases left in between. The CDR3 region is CASSRGRKNEKLFF. CDR3 nucleotides: TGTGCCAGCAGCCGCGGACGGAAAAATGAAAAACTGTTTTTT.

The rearrangement uses TRBV5-4 and TRBJ2-1; 9 bases are a match to TRBD2. The CDR3 loop spans 17 amino acids. V trimming: 0 bases; J trimming: 3 bases; junction bases outside the gene matches: 7. Germline V lookup: CDR1 SGHNT, CDR2 YYREEE (reference sequence). The CDR3 DNA reads TGTGCCAGCAGCTTGGCCTCGGCTAGCGGGAACTACAATGAGCAGTTCTTC. It translates to CASSLASASGNYNEQFF.

V and J are TRBV18 and TRBJ1-4; maybe TRBD1 (6 bases). The CDR3 sequence is 15 residues long. Germline CDR1 reads KGHSH; CDR2 reads LQKENI. Trimming pared 7 bases from V and 12 bases from J, leaving 24 bases between. The CDR3 sequence: CASLPLQGLIGELFF. CDR3 DNA: TGTGCCAGCTTACCCTTACAGGGATTGATCGGCGAACTGTTTTTT.

The chain couples TRBV7-2 to TRBJ1-6; 8 bases are shared with TRBD1. The trim removed 5 bases at V and 11 bases at J, leaving 5 bases unmatched. The CDR3 length is 13 residues. Looked up from germline, CDR1 is SGHTA and CDR2 is FQGNSA. The CDR3 loop reads CASSGQGQTPLHF. Written as DNA, the CDR3 is TGTGCCAGCAGCGGACAGGGACAAACACCCCTCCACTTT.

This chain joins TRBV7-2 and TRBJ2-5, with D possibly matching TRBD2 (6 bases). Germline V gene lookup returns CDR1 SGHTA and CDR2 FQGNSA. This CDR3 has 13 amino acids. V lost 9 bases and J 4 bases, leaving 15 bases between the germline ends. The CDR3 is CASTPFGRETQYF. CDR3 DNA: TGTGCCAGTACACCATTCGGGAGAGAGACCCAGTACTTC. Filled out from reference TRBV7-2 and TRBJ2-5, the complete variable domain reads GAGVSQSPSNKVTEKGKDVELRCDPISGHTALYWYRQSLGQGLEFLIYFQGNSAPDKSGLPSDRFSAERTGGSVSTLTIQRTQQEDSAVYLCASTPFGRETQYFGPGTRLLVL.

This chain uses TRBV30 with TRBJ1-2; D call uncertain. Trimming removed 5 bases at V and 6 bases at J, with 13 bases between. CDR3 length: 12 amino acids. The germline gives CDR1 GTSNPN, CDR2 SVGIG (reference sequence). The CDR3 reads CAWPAGLDGYTF. CDR3 DNA: TGTGCCTGGCCCGCGGGGTTGGATGGCTACACCTTC.

The chain has TRBV18 and TRBJ1-1, with D uncertain. V lost 4 bases and J lost 4, with 7 bases in between. Germline lookup yields CDR1 KGHSH and CDR2 LQKENI. This CDR3 has 12 amino acids. The CDR3 is CASSQRTTEAFF. Here the CDR3 DNA reads TGTGCCAGCTCACAACGGACCACTGAAGCTTTCTTT. Full variable domain (missing parts from reference TRBV18 and TRBJ1-1): NAGVMQNPRHLVRRRGQEARLRCSPMKGHSHVYWYRQLPEEGLKFMVYLQKENIIDESGMPKERFSAEFPKEGPSILRIQQVVRGDSAAYFCASSQRTTEAFFGQGTRLTVV.

The chain employs TRBV5-6 and TRBJ1-5; TRBD1 is a possible D gene (5 bases). Trimming removed 4 bases from V and 1 base from J, with 15 bases in between. CDR3 length: 16 amino acids. CDR1 and CDR2 (germline): SGHDT, YYEEEE. The CDR3 spells CASSLGSGGSNQPQHF. CDR3 coding DNA: TGTGCCAGCAGCCTCGGAAGCGGGGGAAGCAATCAGCCCCAGCATTTT.